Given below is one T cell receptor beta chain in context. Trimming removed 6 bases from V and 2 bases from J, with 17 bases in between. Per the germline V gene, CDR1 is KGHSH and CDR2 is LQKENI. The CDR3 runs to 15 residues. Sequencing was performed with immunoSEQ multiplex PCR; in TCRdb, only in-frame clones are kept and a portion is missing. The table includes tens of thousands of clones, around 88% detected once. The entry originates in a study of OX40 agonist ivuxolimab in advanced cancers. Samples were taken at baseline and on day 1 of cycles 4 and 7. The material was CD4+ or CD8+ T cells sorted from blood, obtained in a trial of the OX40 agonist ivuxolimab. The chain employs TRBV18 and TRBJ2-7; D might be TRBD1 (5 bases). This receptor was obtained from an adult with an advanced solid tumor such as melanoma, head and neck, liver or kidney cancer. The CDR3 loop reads CASSQDILRPYEQYF. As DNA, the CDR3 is TGTGCCAGCTCGCAGGACATTCTCAGACCCTACGAGCAGTACTTC.